This T cell receptor (beta chain) came from a study of T cell changes during pregnancy in multiple sclerosis. Germline trimming cut 0 bases from V and 3 bases from J; bases unmatched to any gene: 6. The CDR3 is made up of 15 amino acids. Germline V gives CDR1 SGDLS, CDR2 YYNGEE. Here immunoSEQ multiplex PCR was the method, and the copy in TCRdb shows in-frame clones only, minus some. In the table there are approximately 60,000 clones, just over 90% of which are singletons. The chain is built from TRBV9 and TRBJ2-7; 7 nucleotides align to TRBD2. Sequencing was performed on CD4+ T cells from peripheral blood mononuclear cells, taken in the second trimester of pregnancy. This TCR was recovered from a female donor with multiple sclerosis, enrolled in a pregnancy study. This chain's CDR3 is CASSVGTSALYEQYF. DNA of the CDR3: TGTGCCAGCAGCGTAGGAACTAGCGCTCTCTACGAGCAGTACTTC.